This T cell receptor beta chain originates from a study of T cell changes during pregnancy in multiple sclerosis. The assay was immunoSEQ multiplex PCR, and TCRdb's table has in-frame clones only and misses some. The sample lists under 70,000 clones; approximately 91% were seen once. Germline values: CDR1 SNHLY, CDR2 FYNNEI. With 6 bases removed from V and 4 bases from J, the gap between germline ends came to 12 bases. This CDR3 region has 13 residues. This sequence joins TRBV2 and TRBJ1-1; D not resolved. Sequencing used peripheral blood, obtained in the second trimester of pregnancy. The receptor's source is a female donor with multiple sclerosis, enrolled in a pregnancy study. The CDR3 reads CASRAEAGTEAFF. CDR3 nucleotide sequence: TGTGCCAGCAGAGCCGAGGCGGGCACTGAAGCTTTCTTT.